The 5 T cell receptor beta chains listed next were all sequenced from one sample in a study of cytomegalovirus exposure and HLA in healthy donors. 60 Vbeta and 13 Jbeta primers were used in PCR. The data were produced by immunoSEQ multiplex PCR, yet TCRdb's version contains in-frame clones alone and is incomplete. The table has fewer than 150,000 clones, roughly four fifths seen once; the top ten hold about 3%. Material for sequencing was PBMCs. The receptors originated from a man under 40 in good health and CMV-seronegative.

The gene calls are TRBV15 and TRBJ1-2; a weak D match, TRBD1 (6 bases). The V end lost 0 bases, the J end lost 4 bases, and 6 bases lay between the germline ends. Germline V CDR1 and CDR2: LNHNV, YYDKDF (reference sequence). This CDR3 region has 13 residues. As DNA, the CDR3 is TGTGCCACCAGCAGAGACAGGGGCTATGGCTACACCTTC. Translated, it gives CATSRDRGYGYTF.

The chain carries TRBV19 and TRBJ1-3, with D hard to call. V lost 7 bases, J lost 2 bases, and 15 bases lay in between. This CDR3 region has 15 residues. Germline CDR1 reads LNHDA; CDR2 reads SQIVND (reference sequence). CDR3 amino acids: CASNPSEGTGNTIYF. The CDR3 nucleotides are TGTGCCAGTAATCCCTCGGAGGGCACTGGAAACACCATATATTTT.

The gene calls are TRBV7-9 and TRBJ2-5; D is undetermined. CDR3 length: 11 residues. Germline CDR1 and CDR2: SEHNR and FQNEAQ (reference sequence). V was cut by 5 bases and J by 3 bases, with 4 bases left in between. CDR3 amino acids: CASSPKETQYF. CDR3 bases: TGTGCCAGCAGCCCAAAAGAGACCCAGTACTTC.

CDR3 DNA: TGTGCCAGCAGTCCAACGGTCACAGATACGCAGTATTTT. Protein sequence: CASSPTVTDTQYF. The V gene is TRBV7-9, the J gene TRBJ2-3; unclear D gene. Deletions cut 6 bases from V and 2 bases from J, with 9 bases between. CDR3 size: 13 residues. CDR1 is SEHNR and CDR2 is FQNEAQ in the germline V gene (reference sequence).

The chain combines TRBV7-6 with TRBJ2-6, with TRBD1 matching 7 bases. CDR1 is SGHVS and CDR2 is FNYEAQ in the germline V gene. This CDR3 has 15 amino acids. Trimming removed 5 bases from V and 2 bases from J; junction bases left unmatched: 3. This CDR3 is CASSLGQAGANVLTF. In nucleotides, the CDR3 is TGTGCCAGCAGCCTTGGACAGGCTGGGGCCAACGTCCTGACTTTC. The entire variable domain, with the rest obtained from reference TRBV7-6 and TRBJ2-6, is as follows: GAGVSQSPRYKVTKRGQDVALRCDPISGHVSLYWYRQALGQGPEFLTYFNYEAQQDKSGLPNDRFSAERPEGSISTLTIQRTEQRDSAMYRCASSLGQAGANVLTFGAGSRLTVL.